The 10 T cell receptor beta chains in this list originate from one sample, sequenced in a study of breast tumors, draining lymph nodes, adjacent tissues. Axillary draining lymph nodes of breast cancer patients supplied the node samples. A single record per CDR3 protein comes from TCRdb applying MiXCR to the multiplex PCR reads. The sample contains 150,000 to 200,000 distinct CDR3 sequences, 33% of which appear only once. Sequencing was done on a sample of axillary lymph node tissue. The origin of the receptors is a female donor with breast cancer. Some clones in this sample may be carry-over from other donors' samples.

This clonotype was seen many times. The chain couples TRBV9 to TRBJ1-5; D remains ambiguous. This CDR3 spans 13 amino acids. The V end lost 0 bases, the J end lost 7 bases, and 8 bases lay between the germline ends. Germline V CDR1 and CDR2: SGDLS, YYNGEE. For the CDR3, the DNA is TGTGCCAGCAGCGTAGACGGTGGGCAGCCCCAGCATTTT. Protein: CASSVDGGQPQHF.

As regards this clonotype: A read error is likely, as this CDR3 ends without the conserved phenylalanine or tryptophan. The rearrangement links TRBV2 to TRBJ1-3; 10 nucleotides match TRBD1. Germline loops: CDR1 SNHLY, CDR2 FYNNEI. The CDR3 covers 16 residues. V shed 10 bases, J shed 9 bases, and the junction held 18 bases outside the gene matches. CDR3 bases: TGTGCCAACAACGCCCGGGACAGGGGAAATCCGGGCACCATATATTCC. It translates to CANNARDRGNPGTIYS.

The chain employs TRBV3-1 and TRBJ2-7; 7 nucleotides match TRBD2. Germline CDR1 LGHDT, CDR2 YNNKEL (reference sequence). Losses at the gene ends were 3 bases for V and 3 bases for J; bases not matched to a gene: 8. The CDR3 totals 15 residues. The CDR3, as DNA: TGTGCCAGCAGCCAGTTGAAGGGAGGGAGCTACGAGCAGTACTTC. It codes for CASSQLKGGSYEQYF.

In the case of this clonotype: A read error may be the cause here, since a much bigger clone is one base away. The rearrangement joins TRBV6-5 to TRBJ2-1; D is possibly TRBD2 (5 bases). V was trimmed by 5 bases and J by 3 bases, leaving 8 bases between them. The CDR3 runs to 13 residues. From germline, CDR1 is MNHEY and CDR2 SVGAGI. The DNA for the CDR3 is TGTGCCAGCAGTCGGAGGTTCTACAATGAGCAGTTCTTC. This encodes CASSRRFYNEQFF.

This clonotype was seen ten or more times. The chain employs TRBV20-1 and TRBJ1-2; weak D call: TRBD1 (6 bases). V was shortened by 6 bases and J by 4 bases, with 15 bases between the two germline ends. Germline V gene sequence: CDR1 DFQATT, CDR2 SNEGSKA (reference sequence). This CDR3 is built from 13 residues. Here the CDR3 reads CSASTGRLYGYTF. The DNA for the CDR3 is TGCAGTGCCTCGACAGGCAGACTCTATGGCTACACCTTC.

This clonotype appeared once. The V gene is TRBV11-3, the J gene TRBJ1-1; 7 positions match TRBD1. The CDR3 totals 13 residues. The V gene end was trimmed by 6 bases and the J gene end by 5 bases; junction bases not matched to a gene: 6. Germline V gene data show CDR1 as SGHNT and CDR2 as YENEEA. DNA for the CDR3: TGTGCCAGCAGTCAGGGGGTTGCGACTGAAGCTTTCTTT. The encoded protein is CASSQGVATEAFF.

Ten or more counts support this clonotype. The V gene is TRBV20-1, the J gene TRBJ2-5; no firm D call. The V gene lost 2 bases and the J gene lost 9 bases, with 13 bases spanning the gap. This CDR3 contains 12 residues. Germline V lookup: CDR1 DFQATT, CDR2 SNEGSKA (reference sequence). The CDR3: CSARPGTTAQYF. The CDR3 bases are TGCAGTGCTAGACCGGGCACCACGGCCCAGTACTTC.

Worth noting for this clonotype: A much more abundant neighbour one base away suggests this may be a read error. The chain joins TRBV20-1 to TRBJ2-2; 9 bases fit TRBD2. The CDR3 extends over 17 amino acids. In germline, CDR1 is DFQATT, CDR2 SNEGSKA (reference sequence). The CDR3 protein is CSARILLAGSVTEELFF. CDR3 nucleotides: TGCAGTGCTAGAATATTACTAGCGGGTTCAGTGACCGAGGAGCTGTTTTTT.

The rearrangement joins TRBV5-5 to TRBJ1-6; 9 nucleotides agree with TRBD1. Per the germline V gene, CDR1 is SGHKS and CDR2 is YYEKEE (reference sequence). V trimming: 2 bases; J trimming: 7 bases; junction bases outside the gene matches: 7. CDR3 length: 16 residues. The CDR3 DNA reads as TGTGCCAGCAGCTTTTCTTGGGGACAGGGAAATTCACCCCTCCACTTT. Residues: CASSFSWGQGNSPLHF.

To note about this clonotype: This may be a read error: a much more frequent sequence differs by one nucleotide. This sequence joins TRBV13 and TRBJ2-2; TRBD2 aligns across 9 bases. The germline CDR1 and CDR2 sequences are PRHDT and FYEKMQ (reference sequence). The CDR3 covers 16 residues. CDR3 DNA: TGTGCCAGCAGCAGACTTGCGGGGGGGCTCACCAGGGAGCTGTTTTTT. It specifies CASSRLAGGLTRELFF. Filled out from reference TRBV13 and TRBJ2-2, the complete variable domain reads AAGVIQSPRHLIKEKRETATLKCYPIPRHDTVYWYQQGPGQDPQFLISFYEKMQSDKGSIPDRFSAQQFSDYHSELNMSSLELGDSALYFCASSRLAGGLTRELFFGEGSRLTVL.